The 21 T cell receptor beta chains presented below share a single source sample, sequenced in a study of PD-L1 blockade in urothelial cancer. This sample's time point: pretreatment peripheral blood. Here immunoSEQ multiplex PCR was the method, and the copy in TCRdb shows in-frame clones only, minus some. The table shows approximately 90,000 clones, with roughly 84% occurring only once. Sequences were derived from PBMCs, sampled around atezolizumab (anti-PD-L1) treatment. The receptors were gathered from a man between 60 and 75 years old with urothelial cancer.

The chain employs TRBV5-1 and TRBJ2-7; TRBD1 aligns across 11 bases. This CDR3 has 17 residues. The J segment lost 4 bases and the V segment lost 4 bases, leaving 13 bases of the junction unmatched. CDR1 and CDR2 from the germline V gene are SGHRS and YFSETQ. CDR3 DNA: TGCGCCAGCAGCGGGGACAGGGGGACTTACAGGAAATACGAGCAGTACTTC. The encoded protein is CASSGDRGTYRKYEQYF.

The V call is TRBV10-3, the J call TRBJ2-3, with 8 bases aligning to TRBD2. V shed 5 bases and J 8 bases; nucleotides not matched to a gene: 15. Germline V gene data show CDR1 as ENHRY and CDR2 as SYGVKD. The CDR3 totals 16 residues. The CDR3 region has the DNA TGTGCCATCAGTCCTGGGACTAGGGGGTTTGTAGGTACGCAGTATTTT. This gives the protein CAISPGTRGFVGTQYF.

The gene calls are TRBV7-9 and TRBJ2-7; D remains ambiguous. Trimming cost V 5 bases and J 3 bases, with 8 bases left between them. The length of the CDR3 is 12 residues. Germline V CDR1 and CDR2: SEHNR, FQNEAQ (reference sequence). CDR3 bases: TGTGCCAGCAGCATCGACAACTACGAGCAGTACTTC. This translates into CASSIDNYEQYF.

The chain employs TRBV28 and TRBJ1-4; D might be TRBD1 (5 bases). Germline values: CDR1 MDHEN, CDR2 SYDVKM. The CDR3 sequence is 16 residues long. Trimming cost V 3 bases and J 0 bases, with 11 bases left between them. The CDR3 sequence is CASSFGGGTTNEKLFF. Here the CDR3 DNA reads TGTGCCAGCAGTTTCGGGGGGGGAACAACTAATGAAAAACTGTTTTTT.

J is TRBJ2-7 and V is TRBV4-1; 9 bases align to TRBD1. This CDR3 spans 16 amino acids. The V and J ends lost 2 bases and 6 bases, in that order; junction bases with no gene match: 11. The germline gives CDR1 MGHRA, CDR2 YSYEKL. CDR3 protein: CASSQYTGTGFGEQYF. The CDR3 DNA sequence: TGCGCCAGCAGCCAATACACCGGGACAGGGTTCGGCGAGCAGTACTTC.

The rearrangement links TRBV18 to TRBJ1-2, with unresolved D. V lost 3 bases and J 1 base, leaving 9 bases between the germline ends. From germline, CDR1 is KGHSH and CDR2 LQKENI. CDR3 size: 14 residues. CDR3 in amino acids: CASSPEVFNYGYTF. Written as DNA, the CDR3 is TGTGCCAGCTCACCCGAGGTTTTTAACTATGGCTACACCTTC.

Worth noting for this clone: One junction end disagrees with the germline gene, perhaps due to a read error. The chain couples TRBV7-7 to TRBJ2-5; perhaps TRBD2 as D (5 bases). This CDR3 comprises 14 residues. From germline, CDR1 is SSHAT and CDR2 FNYEAQ (reference sequence). The CDR3 reads CASSPLTTQETQYF. The CDR3, as DNA: TGTGCTAGCAGCCCCCTGACTACCCAAGAGACCCAGTACTTC.

The gene calls are TRBV10-3 and TRBJ1-1; maybe TRBD1 (6 bases). V was cut by 1 base and J by 7 bases, with 10 bases left in between. CDR3 length: 13 amino acids. Germline assignment: CDR1 ENHRY and CDR2 SYGVKD. The CDR3 sequence: CAISEWQGIEAFF. In nucleotides, the CDR3 is TGTGCCATCAGTGAGTGGCAGGGGATTGAAGCTTTCTTT.

V is TRBV4-3 and J is TRBJ2-7; D possibly corresponds to TRBD2 (7 bases). This CDR3 is built from 17 residues. Germline values: CDR1 LGHNA, CDR2 YSLEER. V was pared by 5 bases and J by 4 bases, with 24 bases between. The DNA of the CDR3 is TGCGCCAGCAGCAGAACAGCCGGATCGGGGGGCGCGTACGAGCAGTACTTC. Translated, it gives CASSRTAGSGGAYEQYF.

This clone has just a few counts. The V call is TRBV15, the J call TRBJ1-2; perhaps TRBD1 as D (5 bases). This CDR3 has 13 residues. The V end lost 1 base, the J end lost 5 bases, and 8 bases lay between the germline ends. Germline V gene sequence: CDR1 LNHNV, CDR2 YYDKDF (reference sequence). The CDR3 DNA is TGTGCCACCAGCAGAGGTGGGGGGTATGGCTACACCTTC. This codes for CATSRGGGYGYTF. The full variable domain, its missing parts supplied by reference TRBV15 and TRBJ1-2, is DAMVIQNPRYQVTQFGKPVTLSCSQTLNHNVMYWYQQKSSQAPKLLFHYYDKDFNNEADTPDNFQSRRPNTSFCFLDIRSPGLGDTAMYLCATSRGGGYGYTFGSGTRLTVV.

The V call is TRBV2, the J call TRBJ2-1; 8 bases agree with TRBD2. This CDR3 is built from 20 residues. Trimming took 1 base from V and 0 from J; bases not matched to a gene: 14. In germline, CDR1 is SNHLY, CDR2 FYNNEI. Here the CDR3 reads CASSEGVAGTLFSSYNEQFF. In DNA form, the CDR3 reads TGTGCCAGCAGTGAAGGGGTAGCGGGGACTCTCTTCTCCTCCTACAATGAGCAGTTCTTC.

J is TRBJ1-3 and V is TRBV23-1; 8 bases are a match to TRBD1. TRBV23-1 is an ORF, and what it does is uncertain. Trimming took 1 base from V and 2 from J; bases not matched to a gene: 10. The CDR3 length is 18 residues. The CDR3 reads CASSQFAYQGAAGNTIYF. The CDR3 bases are TGCGCCAGCAGTCAATTTGCATATCAGGGGGCGGCTGGAAACACCATATATTTT.

V gene TRBV30 combines with J gene TRBJ2-2, with D possibly matching TRBD2 (5 bases). Germline CDR1 GTSNPN, CDR2 SVGIG (reference sequence). CDR3 size: 15 residues. The V and J ends lost 8 bases and 0 bases respectively, with 16 bases between them. This chain's CDR3 is CAGLERVANTGELFF. DNA of the CDR3: TGTGCCGGGCTCGAGAGGGTGGCGAACACCGGGGAGCTGTTTTTT.

This chain joins TRBV28 and TRBJ2-1, with D perhaps matching TRBD1 (5 bases). V lost 8 bases to trimming and J lost 7 bases, with 33 bases between them. Germline assignment: CDR1 MDHEN and CDR2 SYDVKM. The CDR3 contains 19 residues. DNA of the CDR3: TGTGCCAGCGGCCGGAAGGGGCTTAGAGGCCCGGGTATGGGGAATGAGCAGTTCTTC. It yields the protein CASGRKGLRGPGMGNEQFF.

This clone was counted at least ten times. The chain links TRBV9 to TRBJ2-2; D call uncertain. The germline V and J ends were trimmed by 2 bases and 7 bases, with 12 bases remaining between them. CDR1 is SGDLS and CDR2 is YYNGEE in the germline V gene. CDR3 length: 14 residues. Here the CDR3 reads CASSVLSSDGELFF. For the CDR3, the DNA is TGTGCCAGCAGCGTTCTCAGTTCTGACGGGGAGCTGTTTTTT.

This rearrangement joins TRBV5-1 to TRBJ1-1, with 10 bases matching TRBD1. Germline assignment: CDR1 SGHRS and CDR2 YFSETQ. J was trimmed by 5 bases and V by 3 bases; bases with no gene match: 7. The CDR3 is 15 residues long. The CDR3 DNA sequence: TGCGCCAGCAGCTCCGAGGACAGGGGGAGAACTGAAGCTTTCTTT. This encodes CASSSEDRGRTEAFF. The full variable domain, rest sourced from reference TRBV5-1 and TRBJ1-1, is KAGVTQTPRYLIKTRGQQVTLSCSPISGHRSVSWYQQTPGQGLQFLFEYFSETQRNKGNFPGRFSGRQFSNSRSEMNVSTLELGDSALYLCASSSEDRGRTEAFFGQGTRLTVV.

The chain uses TRBV29-1 and TRBJ1-5; D not resolved. CDR1 is SQVTM and CDR2 is ANQGSEA in the germline V gene. The CDR3 loop spans 12 amino acids. The ends were cut back, 6 bases at V and 5 bases at J, with 11 bases in the middle. In DNA, the CDR3 is TGCAGCGTCCAAGAGCAGGATCAGCCCCAGCATTTT. This sequence encodes CSVQEQDQPQHF.

The chain is built from TRBV30 and TRBJ2-1, with 10 bases lining up with TRBD2. Germline assignment: CDR1 GTSNPN and CDR2 SVGIG (reference sequence). The CDR3 has 14 amino acids. J gave up 9 bases and V 0 bases, and 5 bases lay outside the gene matches. This CDR3 reads CAWSVGLAGVEQFF. The CDR3 DNA reads as TGTGCCTGGAGTGTAGGGCTAGCGGGAGTTGAGCAGTTCTTC.

This chain connects TRBV18 to TRBJ2-7; D call uncertain. Germline V gives CDR1 KGHSH, CDR2 LQKENI. The ends were cut back, 2 bases at V and 3 bases at J, with 14 bases in the middle. The CDR3 consists of 15 residues. This CDR3 reads CASSPVRVLSYEQYF. In DNA, the CDR3 is TGTGCCAGCTCACCAGTCCGGGTCCTGAGCTACGAGCAGTACTTC.

V gene TRBV11-2 combines with J gene TRBJ2-7; D may be TRBD1 (6 bases). The CDR3 sequence is 15 residues long. The V and J ends lost 2 bases and 5 bases respectively, with 16 bases between them. CDR1 and CDR2 (germline): SGHAT, FQNNGV. The CDR3 here is CASSLNGRGINEQYF. In DNA, the CDR3 is TGTGCCAGCAGCTTAAATGGCAGGGGCATCAACGAGCAGTACTTC. Drawing the rest from reference TRBV11-2 and TRBJ2-7, the complete variable domain is EAGVAQSPRYKIIEKRQSVAFWCNPISGHATLYWYQQILGQGPKLLIQFQNNGVVDDSQLPKDRFSAERLKGVDSTLKIQPAKLEDSAVYLCASSLNGRGINEQYFGPGTRLTVT.

The chain has TRBV5-1 and TRBJ2-1; the D gene is possibly TRBD2 (7 bases). This CDR3 is 15 amino acids long. V lost 0 bases and J 4 bases, leaving 11 bases between the germline ends. Germline CDR1 reads SGHRS; CDR2 reads YFSETQ. CDR3 DNA sequence: TGCGCCAGCAGCTTGGCGGCGGGGGCGTACAATGAGCAGTTCTTC. Its translation: CASSLAAGAYNEQFF.